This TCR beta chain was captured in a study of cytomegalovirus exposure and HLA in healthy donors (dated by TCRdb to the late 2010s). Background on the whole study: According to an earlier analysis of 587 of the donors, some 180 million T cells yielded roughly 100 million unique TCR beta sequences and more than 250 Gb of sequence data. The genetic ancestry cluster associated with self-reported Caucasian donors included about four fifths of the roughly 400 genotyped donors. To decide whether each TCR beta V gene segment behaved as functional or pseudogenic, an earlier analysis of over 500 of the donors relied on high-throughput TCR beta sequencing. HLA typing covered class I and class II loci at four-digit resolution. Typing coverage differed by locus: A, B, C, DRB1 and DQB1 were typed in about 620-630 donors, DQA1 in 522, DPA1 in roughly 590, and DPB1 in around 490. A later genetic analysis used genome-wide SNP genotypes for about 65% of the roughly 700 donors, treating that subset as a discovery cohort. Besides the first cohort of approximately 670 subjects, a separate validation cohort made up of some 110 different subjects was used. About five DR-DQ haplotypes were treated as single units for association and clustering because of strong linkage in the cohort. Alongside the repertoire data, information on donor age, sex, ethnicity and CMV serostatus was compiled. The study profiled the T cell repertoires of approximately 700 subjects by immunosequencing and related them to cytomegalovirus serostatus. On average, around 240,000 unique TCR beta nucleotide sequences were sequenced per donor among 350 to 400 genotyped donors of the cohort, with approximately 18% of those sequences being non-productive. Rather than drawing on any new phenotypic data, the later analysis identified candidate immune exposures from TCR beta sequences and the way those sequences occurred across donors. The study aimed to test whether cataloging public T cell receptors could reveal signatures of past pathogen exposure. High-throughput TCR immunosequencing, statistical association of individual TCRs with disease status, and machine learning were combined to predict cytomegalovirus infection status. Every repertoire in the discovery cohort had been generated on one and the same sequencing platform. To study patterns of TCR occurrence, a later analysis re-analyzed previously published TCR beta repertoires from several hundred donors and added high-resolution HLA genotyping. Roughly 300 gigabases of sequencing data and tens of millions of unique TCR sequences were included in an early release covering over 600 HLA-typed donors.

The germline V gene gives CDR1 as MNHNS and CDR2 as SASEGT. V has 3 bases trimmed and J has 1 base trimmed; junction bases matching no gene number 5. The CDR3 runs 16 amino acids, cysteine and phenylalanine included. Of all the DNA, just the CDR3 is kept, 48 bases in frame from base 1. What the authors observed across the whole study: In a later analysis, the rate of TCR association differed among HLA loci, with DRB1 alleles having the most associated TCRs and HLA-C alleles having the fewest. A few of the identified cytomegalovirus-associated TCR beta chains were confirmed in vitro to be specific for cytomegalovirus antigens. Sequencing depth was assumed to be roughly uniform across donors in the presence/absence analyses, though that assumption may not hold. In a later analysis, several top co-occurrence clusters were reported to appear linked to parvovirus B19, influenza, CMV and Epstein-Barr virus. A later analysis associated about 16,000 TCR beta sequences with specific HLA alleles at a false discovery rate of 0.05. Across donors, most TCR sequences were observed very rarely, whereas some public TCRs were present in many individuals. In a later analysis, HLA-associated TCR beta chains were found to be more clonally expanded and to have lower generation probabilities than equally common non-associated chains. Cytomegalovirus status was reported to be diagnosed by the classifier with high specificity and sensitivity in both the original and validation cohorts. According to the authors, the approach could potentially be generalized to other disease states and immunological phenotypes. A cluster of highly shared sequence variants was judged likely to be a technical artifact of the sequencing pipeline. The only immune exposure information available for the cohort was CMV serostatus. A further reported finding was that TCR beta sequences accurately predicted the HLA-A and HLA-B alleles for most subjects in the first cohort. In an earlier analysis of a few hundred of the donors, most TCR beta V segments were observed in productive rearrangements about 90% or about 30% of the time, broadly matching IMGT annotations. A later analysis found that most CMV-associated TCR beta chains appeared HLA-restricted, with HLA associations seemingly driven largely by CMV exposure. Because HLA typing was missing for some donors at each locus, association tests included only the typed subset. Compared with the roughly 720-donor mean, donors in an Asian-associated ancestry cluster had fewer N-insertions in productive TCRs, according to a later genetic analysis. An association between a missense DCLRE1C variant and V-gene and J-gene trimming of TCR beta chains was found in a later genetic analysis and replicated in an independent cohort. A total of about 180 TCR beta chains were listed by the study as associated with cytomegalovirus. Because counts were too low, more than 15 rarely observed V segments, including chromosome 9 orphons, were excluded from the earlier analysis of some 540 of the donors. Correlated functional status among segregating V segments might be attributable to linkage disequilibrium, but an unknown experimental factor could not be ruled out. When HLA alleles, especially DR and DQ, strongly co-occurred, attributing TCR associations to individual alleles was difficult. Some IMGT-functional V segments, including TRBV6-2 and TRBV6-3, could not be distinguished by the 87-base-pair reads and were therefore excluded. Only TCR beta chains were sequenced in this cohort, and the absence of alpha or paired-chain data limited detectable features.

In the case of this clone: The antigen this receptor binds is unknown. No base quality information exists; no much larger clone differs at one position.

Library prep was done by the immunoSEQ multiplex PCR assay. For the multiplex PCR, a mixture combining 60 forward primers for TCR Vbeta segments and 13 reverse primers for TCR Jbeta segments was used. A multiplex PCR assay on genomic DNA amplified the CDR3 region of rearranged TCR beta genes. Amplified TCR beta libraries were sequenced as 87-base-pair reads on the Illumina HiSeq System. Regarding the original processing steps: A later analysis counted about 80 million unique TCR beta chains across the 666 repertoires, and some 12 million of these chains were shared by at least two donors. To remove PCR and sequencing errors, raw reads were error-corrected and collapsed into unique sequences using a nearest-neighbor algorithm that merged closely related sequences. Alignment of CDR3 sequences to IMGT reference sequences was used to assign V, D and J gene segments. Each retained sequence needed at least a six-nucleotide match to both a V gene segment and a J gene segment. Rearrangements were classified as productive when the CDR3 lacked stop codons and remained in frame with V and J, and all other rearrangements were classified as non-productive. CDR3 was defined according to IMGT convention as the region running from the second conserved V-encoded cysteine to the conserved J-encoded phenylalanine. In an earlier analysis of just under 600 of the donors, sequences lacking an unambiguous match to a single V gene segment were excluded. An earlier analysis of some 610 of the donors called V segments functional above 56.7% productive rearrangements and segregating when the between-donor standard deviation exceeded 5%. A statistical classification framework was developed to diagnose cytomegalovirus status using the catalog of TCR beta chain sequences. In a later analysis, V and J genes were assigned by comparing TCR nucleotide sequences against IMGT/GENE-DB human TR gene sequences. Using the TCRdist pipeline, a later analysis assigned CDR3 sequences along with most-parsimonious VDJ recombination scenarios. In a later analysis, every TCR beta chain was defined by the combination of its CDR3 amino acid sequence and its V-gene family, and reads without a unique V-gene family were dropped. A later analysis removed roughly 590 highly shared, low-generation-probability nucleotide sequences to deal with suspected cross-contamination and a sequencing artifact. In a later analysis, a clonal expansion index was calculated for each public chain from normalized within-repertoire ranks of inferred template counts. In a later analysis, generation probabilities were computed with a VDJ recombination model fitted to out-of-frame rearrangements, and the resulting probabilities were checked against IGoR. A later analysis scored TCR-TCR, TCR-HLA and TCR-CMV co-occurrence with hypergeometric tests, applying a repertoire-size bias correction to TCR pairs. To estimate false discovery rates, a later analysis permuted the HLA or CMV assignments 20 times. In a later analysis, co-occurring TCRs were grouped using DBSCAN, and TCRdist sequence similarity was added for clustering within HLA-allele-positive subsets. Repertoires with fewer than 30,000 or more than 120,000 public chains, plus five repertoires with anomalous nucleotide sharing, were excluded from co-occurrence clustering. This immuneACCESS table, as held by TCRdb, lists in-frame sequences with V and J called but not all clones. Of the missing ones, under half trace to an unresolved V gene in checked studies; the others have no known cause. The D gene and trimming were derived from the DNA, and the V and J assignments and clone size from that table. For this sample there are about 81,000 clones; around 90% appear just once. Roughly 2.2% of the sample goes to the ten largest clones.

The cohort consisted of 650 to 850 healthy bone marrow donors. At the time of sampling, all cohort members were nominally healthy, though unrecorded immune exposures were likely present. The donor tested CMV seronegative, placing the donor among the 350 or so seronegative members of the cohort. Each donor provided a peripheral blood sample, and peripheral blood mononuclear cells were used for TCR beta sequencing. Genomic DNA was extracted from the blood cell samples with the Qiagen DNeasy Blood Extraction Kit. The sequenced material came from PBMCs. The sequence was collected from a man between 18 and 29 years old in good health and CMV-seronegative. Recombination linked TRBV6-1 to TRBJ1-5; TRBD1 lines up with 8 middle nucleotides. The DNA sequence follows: TGTGCCAGCAGTGACAGGGGGCGAGACAGCAATCAGCCCCAGCATTTT. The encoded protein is CASSDRGRDSNQPQHF.